This T cell receptor (beta chain) was obtained from a study of shared clonotypes between healthy human individuals. The study's findings and limits: The diversity represented, both genetic and in exposure history, was limited by few donors. Rarefaction showed that sequencing of sorted subsets was incomplete (despite large depth).

Positive CCR7 selection of CD45RO-negative cells yielded the naive CD8 cells, and terminally differentiated effector memory CD45RA+ cells were excluded. Looked up from germline, CDR1 is MNHEY and CDR2 is SMNVEV (reference sequence). The CDR3 loop spans 16 amino acids. V trimming: 4 bases; J trimming: 4 bases; junction bases outside the gene matches: 10. Method: immunoSEQ multiplex PCR; TCRdb's copy keeps in-frame clones and lacks some. The sample shows over 750,000 clones, 90% to 98% of them seen only once. Of note for this clone: The antigen remains unidentified.

The V and J genes are TRBV27 and TRBJ1-2; 9 nucleotides agree with TRBD1. The sequence derives from a young man in good health. Material for sequencing was naive CD8+ T cells sorted from blood. CDR3 sequence (DNA): TGTGCCAGCAGTTCTTACACAGGGGGCATAGTCTATGGCTACACCTTC. This codes for CASSSYTGGIVYGYTF.